Listed here is a single T cell receptor beta chain. Germline and genes here are mouse. The CDR3 extends 4 residues past the end of the read, so its final part is completed from the germline J gene. A sort of pooled cutaneous lymph node cells used CD4, CD8alpha, NKG2D, NKG2ACE and other stains. Germline loops: CDR1 GKSSPN, CDR2 SITVG. Trimming at V came to 3 bases and at J to 6 bases, leaving 4 bases not matched to a gene. The CDR3 spans 14 residues. This sample stems from a study of CD8+ T cells in alopecia areata. Reverse transcription of extracted RNA yielded cDNA, which provided the sequencing template. Sequenced by immunoSEQ multiplex PCR; TCRdb stores in-frame clones only, minus some. The counts give 200,000 to 300,000 clones, none of them seen only once; roughly 1.2% is held by the top ten.

The receptor comes from a C3H/HeJ mouse with alopecia areata. The MHC haplotype of the strain is H2-k. The chain combines TRBV31 with TRBJ2-1; 11 positions match TRBD2. Sequenced sample: CD4+ T cells sorted from a lymph node. The CDR3 loop reads CAWRQDWGVAEQFF. The DNA read from the CDR3 is TGTGCCTGGAGACAGGACTGGGGGGTTGCT.